The 6 T cell receptor beta chains below all came from one sample that was sequenced in a study of T cell clones after liver transplantation. Sequenced by immunoSEQ multiplex PCR; TCRdb stores in-frame clones only, minus some. The sample consists of around 6,000 clones, around 80% of them appearing once. Material: CD8+ T cells from blood, obtained 24 months after liver transplant. Receptors originate from a human patient who received a liver transplant. The T cells may come from the graft donor.

This sequence joins TRBV9 and TRBJ2-1; D perhaps matches TRBD2 (5 bases). Germline assignment: CDR1 SGDLS and CDR2 YYNGEE. The CDR3 loop spans 12 amino acids. V lost 3 bases and J 9 bases, leaving 10 bases between the germline ends. The CDR3 loop reads CASSGGMSEQFF. Here the CDR3 DNA reads TGTGCCAGCAGCGGAGGGATGAGTGAGCAGTTCTTC.

V is TRBV27 and J is TRBJ2-7; TRBD1 might be the D (5 bases). The V gene lost 2 bases and the J gene lost 1 base, with 9 bases spanning the gap. CDR1 is MNHEY and CDR2 is SMNVEV in the germline V gene (reference sequence). This CDR3 region has 14 residues. CDR3 bases: TGTGCCAGCAGTTTACAGGGCAATTCCTACGAGCAGTACTTC. Protein sequence: CASSLQGNSYEQYF.

V is TRBV12-5 and J is TRBJ1-1; no firm D call. Germline lookup yields CDR1 LGHNT and CDR2 FRNRAP. The CDR3 is made up of 16 amino acids. Deletions cut 6 bases from V and 6 bases from J, with 23 bases between. The CDR3 spells CASGSNLNTLGAEAFF. CDR3 in DNA: TGTGCTAGTGGCTCAAACCTAAATACCTTGGGCGCTGAAGCTTTCTTT.

The V and J genes are TRBV19 and TRBJ1-1; D ambiguous. The germline V gene has CDR1 LNHDA and CDR2 SQIVND (reference sequence). CDR3 length: 14 amino acids. V was cut by 0 bases and J by 1 base, with 6 bases left in between. CDR3 amino acids: CASSIDSGNTEAFF. The CDR3 bases are TGTGCCAGTAGTATAGACAGTGGGAACACTGAAGCTTTCTTT.

The chain combines TRBV28 with TRBJ1-1, with 9 bases identical to TRBD1. Germline V gives CDR1 MDHEN, CDR2 SYDVKM. The CDR3 is 15 residues long. The junction had 7 bases not matched to a gene; V was cut back by 4 bases and J by 4 bases. CDR3 in amino acids: CASSSGTGFSTEAFF. The CDR3 DNA reads TGTGCCAGCAGTTCCGGGACAGGGTTTAGCACTGAAGCTTTCTTT.

The chain is built from TRBV11-2 and TRBJ2-7, with a possible D match to TRBD1 (6 bases). This CDR3 spans 13 amino acids. From germline, CDR1 is SGHAT and CDR2 FQNNGV. Trimming removed 2 bases from V and 5 bases from J, with 10 bases in between. The CDR3 reads CASSLTGTHEQYF. The CDR3 bases are TGTGCCAGCAGCTTAACAGGGACCCACGAGCAGTACTTC.